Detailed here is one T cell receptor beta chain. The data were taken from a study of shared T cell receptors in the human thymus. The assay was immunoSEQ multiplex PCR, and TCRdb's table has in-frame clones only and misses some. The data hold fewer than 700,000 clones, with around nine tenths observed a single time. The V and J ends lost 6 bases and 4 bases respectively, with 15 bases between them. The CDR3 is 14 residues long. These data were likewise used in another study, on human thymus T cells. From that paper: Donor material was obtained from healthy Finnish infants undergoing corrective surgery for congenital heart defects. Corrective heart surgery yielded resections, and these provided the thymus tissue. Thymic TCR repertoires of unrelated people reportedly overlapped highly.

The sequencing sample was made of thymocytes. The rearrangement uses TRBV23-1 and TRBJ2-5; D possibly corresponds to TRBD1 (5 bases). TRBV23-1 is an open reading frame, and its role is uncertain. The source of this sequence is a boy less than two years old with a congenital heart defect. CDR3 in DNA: TGCGCCAGCAGCCTTAAGGGGTTTGGAGAGACCCAGTACTTC. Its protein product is CASSLKGFGETQYF.